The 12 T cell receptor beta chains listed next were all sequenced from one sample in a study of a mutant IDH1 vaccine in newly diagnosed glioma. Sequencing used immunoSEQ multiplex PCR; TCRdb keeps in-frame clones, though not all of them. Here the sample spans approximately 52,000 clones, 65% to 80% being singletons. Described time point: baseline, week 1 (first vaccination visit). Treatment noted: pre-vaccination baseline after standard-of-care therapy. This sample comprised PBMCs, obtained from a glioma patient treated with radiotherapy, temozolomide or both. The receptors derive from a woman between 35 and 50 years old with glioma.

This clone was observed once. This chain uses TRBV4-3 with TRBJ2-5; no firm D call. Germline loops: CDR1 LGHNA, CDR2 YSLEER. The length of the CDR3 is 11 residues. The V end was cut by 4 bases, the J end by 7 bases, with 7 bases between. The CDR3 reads CASSLAGTQYF. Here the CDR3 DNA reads TGCGCCAGCAGCCTCGCAGGGACCCAGTACTTC.

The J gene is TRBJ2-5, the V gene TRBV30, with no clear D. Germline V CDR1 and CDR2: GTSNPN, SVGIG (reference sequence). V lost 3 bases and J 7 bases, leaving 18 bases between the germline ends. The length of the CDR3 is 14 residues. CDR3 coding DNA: TGTGCCTGGAGGCGGATTGAGACCAAAGGGACCCAGTACTTC. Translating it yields CAWRRIETKGTQYF. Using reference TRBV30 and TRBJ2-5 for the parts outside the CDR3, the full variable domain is SQTIHQWPATLVQPVGSPLSLECTVEGTSNPNLYWYRQAAGRGLQLLFYSVGIGQISSEVPQNLSASRPQDRQFILSSKKLLLSDSGFYLCAWRRIETKGTQYFGPGTRLLVL.

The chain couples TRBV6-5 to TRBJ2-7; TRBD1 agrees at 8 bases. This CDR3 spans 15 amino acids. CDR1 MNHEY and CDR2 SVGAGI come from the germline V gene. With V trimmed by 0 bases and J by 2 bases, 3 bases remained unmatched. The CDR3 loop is CASSYSWDRTYEQYF. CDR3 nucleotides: TGTGCCAGCAGTTACTCGTGGGACAGGACCTACGAGCAGTACTTC.

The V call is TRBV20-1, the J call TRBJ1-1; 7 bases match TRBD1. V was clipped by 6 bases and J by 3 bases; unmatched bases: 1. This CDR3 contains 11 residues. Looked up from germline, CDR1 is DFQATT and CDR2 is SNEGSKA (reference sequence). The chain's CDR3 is CSATGDTEAFF. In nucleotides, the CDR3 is TGCAGTGCCACAGGGGACACTGAAGCTTTCTTT.

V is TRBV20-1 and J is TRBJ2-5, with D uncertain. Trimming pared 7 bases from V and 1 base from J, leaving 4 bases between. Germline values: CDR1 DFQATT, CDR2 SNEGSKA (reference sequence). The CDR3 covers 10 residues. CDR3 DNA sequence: TGCAGTGTAGCCCAAGAGACCCAGTACTTC. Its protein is CSVAQETQYF.

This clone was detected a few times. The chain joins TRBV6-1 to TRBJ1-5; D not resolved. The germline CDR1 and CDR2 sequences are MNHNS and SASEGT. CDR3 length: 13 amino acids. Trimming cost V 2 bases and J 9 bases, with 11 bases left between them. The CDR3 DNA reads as TGTGCCAGCAGTGAATCCCCTGACTCGCCCCAGCATTTT. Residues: CASSESPDSPQHF.

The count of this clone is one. For the CDR3, the DNA is TGTGCCAGCAGCATTCAGGGGGGGGCAATACAAGAGACCCAGTACTTC. Translating gives CASSIQGGAIQETQYF. The chain recombines TRBV2 with TRBJ2-5, with D possibly being TRBD1 or TRBD2 (7 bases each). Trimming pared 6 bases from V and 2 bases from J, leaving 19 bases between. CDR1 SNHLY and CDR2 FYNNEI come from the germline V gene. The CDR3 is 16 residues long.

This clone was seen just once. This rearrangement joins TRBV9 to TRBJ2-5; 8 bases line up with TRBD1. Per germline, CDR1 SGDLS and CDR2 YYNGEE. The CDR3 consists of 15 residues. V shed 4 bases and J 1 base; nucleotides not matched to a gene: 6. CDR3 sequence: CASSSQGAPQETQYF. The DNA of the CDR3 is TGTGCCAGCAGCTCCCAGGGGGCCCCCCAAGAGACCCAGTACTTC. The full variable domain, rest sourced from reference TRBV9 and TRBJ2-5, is DSGVTQTPKHLITATGQRVTLRCSPRSGDLSVYWYQQSLDQGLQFLIQYYNGEERAKGNILERFSAQQFPDLHSELNLSSLELGDSALYFCASSSQGAPQETQYFGPGTRLLVL.

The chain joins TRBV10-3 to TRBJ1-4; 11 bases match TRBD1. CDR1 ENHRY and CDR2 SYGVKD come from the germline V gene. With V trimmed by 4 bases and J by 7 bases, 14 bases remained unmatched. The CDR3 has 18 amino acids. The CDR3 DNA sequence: TGTGCCATCAGTGGAACCCGGGACAGGGGGGCGTTGACTGAAAAACTGTTTTTT. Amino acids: CAISGTRDRGALTEKLFF.

The CDR3 here is CASSTGQKQETQYF. The CDR3 DNA sequence: TGCGCCAGCAGCACCGGACAGAAGCAAGAGACCCAGTACTTC. This sequence joins TRBV5-1 and TRBJ2-5, with a possible D match to TRBD1 (6 bases). This CDR3 spans 14 amino acids. The ends were cut back, 4 bases at V and 2 bases at J, with 12 bases in the middle. The V gene's germline CDR1 is SGHRS and CDR2 YFSETQ.

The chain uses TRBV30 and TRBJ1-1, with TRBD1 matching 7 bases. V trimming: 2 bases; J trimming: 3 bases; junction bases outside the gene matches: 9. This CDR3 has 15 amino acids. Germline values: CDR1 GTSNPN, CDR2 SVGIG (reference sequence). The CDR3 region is CAWSRLDRVDTEAFF. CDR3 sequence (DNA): TGTGCCTGGAGTCGGCTTGACAGGGTTGACACTGAAGCTTTCTTT.

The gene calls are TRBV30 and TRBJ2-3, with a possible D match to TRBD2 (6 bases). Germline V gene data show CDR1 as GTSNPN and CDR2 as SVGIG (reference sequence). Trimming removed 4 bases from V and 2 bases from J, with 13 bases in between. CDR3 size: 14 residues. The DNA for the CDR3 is TGTGCCTGGACCGGGGACTCCAACACAGATACGCAGTATTTT. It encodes CAWTGDSNTDTQYF.